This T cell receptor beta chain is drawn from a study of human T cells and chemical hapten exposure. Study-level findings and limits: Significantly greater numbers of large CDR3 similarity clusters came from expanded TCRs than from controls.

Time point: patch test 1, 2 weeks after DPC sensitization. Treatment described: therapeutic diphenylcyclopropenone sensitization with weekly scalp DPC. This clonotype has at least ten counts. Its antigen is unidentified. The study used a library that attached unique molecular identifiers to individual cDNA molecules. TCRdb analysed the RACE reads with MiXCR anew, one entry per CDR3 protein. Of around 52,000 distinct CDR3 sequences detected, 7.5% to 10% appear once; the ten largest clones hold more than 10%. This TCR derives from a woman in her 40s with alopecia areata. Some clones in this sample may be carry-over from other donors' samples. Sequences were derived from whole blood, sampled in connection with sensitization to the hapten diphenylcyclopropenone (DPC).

The CDR3 loop is CASRQQMNTEAFF. The CDR3 DNA reads TGTGCCAGCCGACAGCAAATGAACACTGAAGCTTTCTTT. This chain uses TRBV7-2 with TRBJ1-1; TRBD1 is a possible D gene (5 bases). CDR3 length: 13 residues. In germline, CDR1 is SGHTA, CDR2 FQGNSA. V was clipped by 8 bases and J by 0 bases, with 10 bases between them. The variable domain in full, completed from reference TRBV7-2 and TRBJ1-1, reads GAGVSQSPSNKVTEKGKDVELRCDPISGHTALYWYRQSLGQGLEFLIYFQGNSAPDKSGLPSDRFSAERTGGSVSTLTIQRTQQEDSAVYLCASRQQMNTEAFFGQGTRLTVV.